Listed below are T cell receptor beta chains from one sample, sequenced in a study of cytomegalovirus exposure and HLA in healthy donors. The data were produced by immunoSEQ multiplex PCR, yet TCRdb's version contains in-frame clones alone and is incomplete. Among fewer than 95,000 clones listed, roughly 63% were seen once. Sequencing input: PBMCs. These receptors all stem from a woman aged 45 to 65 in good health and CMV-seropositive. Both conserved end residues are trimmed from each CDR3.

V gene	CDR3 protein
TRBV6-5	ASSRGGGGEQF
TRBV5-4	ASSLGGQGINYGYT
TRBV2	ASSETGNEQF
TRBV4-1	ASSQDSGGNTEAF
TRBV19	ASGSSRAAPQH
TRBV14	ASSQVQGLGETQY
TRBV2	ASSEMQGSGQPQH
TRBV25-1	ASTTRETVNSPLH
TRBV5-1	ASTAGSGVALTEAF
TRBV30	AWSVRQNTEAF
TRBV30	AWSSTGVSPLH
TRBV2	ASSTTGFYT
TRBV15	ATSRETSGNGYNEQF
TRBV5-1	ASSNPGQGARGYT
TRBV29-1	SVVTSRETQY
TRBV4-2	ASSQVPAGTSTELF
TRBV12-5	ASGLDMNTEAF